These 10 T cell receptor beta chains share one sample of origin, sequenced in a study of shared clonotypes between healthy human individuals. Generated by immunoSEQ multiplex PCR, the TCRdb table keeps only in-frame clones and is missing some. The sample has about 2.3 million clones, 80% to 95% seen once. Input material: naive CD4+ T cells from PBMCs. Subset in this sample: CD45RA+ positively selected. The receptors were gathered from a man between 18 and 35 years old in good health. Some clones in this sample may be carry-over from other donors' samples.

The genes are TRBV10-3 and TRBJ1-4, with 10 nucleotides matching TRBD1. Trimming removed 6 bases from V and 8 bases from J; junction bases left unmatched: 18. The CDR3 is made up of 18 amino acids. Germline V gene sequence: CDR1 ENHRY, CDR2 SYGVKD. CDR3 sequence (DNA): TGTGCCATCAGCCCGGGACAGGGGCACTTGACCGCGAGGGAAAAACTGTTTTTT. This codes for CAISPGQGHLTAREKLFF.

Concerning this clone: The same CDR3 arises from other DNA sequences in this sample as well. The chain couples TRBV5-1 to TRBJ2-7; possibly TRBD1 for D (5 bases). Deletions cut 0 bases from V and 0 bases from J, with 10 bases between. This CDR3 is built from 15 residues. Germline-derived CDR1 and CDR2 are SGHRS and YFSETQ. CDR3 nucleotide sequence: TGCGCCAGCAGCTTGGGCGACAGCCTCTCCTACGAGCAGTACTTC. Residues: CASSLGDSLSYEQYF.

The chain recombines TRBV4-1 with TRBJ1-1; D is undetermined. The CDR3 runs 13 residues. Trimming pared 2 bases from V and 8 bases from J, leaving 12 bases between. Germline V lookup: CDR1 MGHRA, CDR2 YSYEKL. DNA of the CDR3: TGCGCCAGCAGCCAACGCCCAGAGCAAGAAGCTTTCTTT. Its translation: CASSQRPEQEAFF.

The V call is TRBV10-1, the J call TRBJ2-7; tentatively, D is TRBD1 (6 bases). CDR3 length equals 15 residues. Germline V gene data show CDR1 as WNHNN and CDR2 as SYGVQD (reference sequence). V lost 0 bases and J 4 bases, leaving 13 bases between the germline ends. The CDR3 region is CASSESQGLSYEQYF. The CDR3 DNA reads TGCGCCAGCAGTGAGTCCCAGGGGTTAAGTTACGAGCAGTACTTC.

This clone was observed a handful of times. The same CDR3 can be traced to other DNA sequences in this sample. V gene TRBV2 combines with J gene TRBJ1-5, with D perhaps matching TRBD1 (6 bases). Trimming removed 3 bases at V and 6 bases at J, with 9 bases between. Germline values: CDR1 SNHLY, CDR2 FYNNEI. There are 13 residues in the CDR3. The CDR3 loop reads CASSDRGGQPQHF. The CDR3 DNA sequence: TGTGCCAGCAGTGACAGGGGAGGTCAGCCCCAGCATTTT.

This chain connects TRBV28 to TRBJ2-5, with TRBD2 identical over 14 bases. This CDR3 is 17 amino acids long. Germline V gene lookup returns CDR1 MDHEN and CDR2 SYDVKM. The ends lost 8 bases at V and 4 bases at J; junction bases unmatched: 12. CDR3 DNA: TGTGCCAGCGGGAGGGGACTAGCGGGAGTCATTCTAGAGACCCAGTACTTC. It specifies CASGRGLAGVILETQYF.

V usage is TRBV7-2 and J usage is TRBJ2-7; 7 nucleotides align to TRBD2. The V segment lost 0 bases and the J segment 4 bases; nucleotides outside the gene matches: 6. The germline V gene encodes CDR1 SGHTA and CDR2 FQGNSA. This CDR3 comprises 15 residues. CDR3 region: CASSLASGIPYEQYF. CDR3 in DNA: TGTGCCAGCAGCTTAGCCAGCGGGATTCCTTACGAGCAGTACTTC.

In DNA, the CDR3 is TGTGCCAGCAGCGTAGCTCCCCCCAAGGACCCAACCTTC. Protein product: CASSVAPPKDPTF. J is TRBJ1-2 and V is TRBV9; D call uncertain. The V end lost 0 bases, the J end lost 14 bases, and 17 bases lay between the germline ends. Germline values: CDR1 SGDLS, CDR2 YYNGEE. CDR3 length: 13 residues.

In its sample, this clone was seen once. The V and J genes are TRBV5-4 and TRBJ2-3, with a tentative D call TRBD1 (6 bases). This CDR3 contains 14 residues. The V and J ends lost 4 bases and 1 base respectively, with 10 bases between them. Per germline, CDR1 SGHNT and CDR2 YYREEE (reference sequence). CDR3 amino acids: CASSAGVGTDTQYF. CDR3 DNA: TGTGCCAGCAGCGCAGGGGTAGGCACAGATACGCAGTATTTT.

The chain uses TRBV6-5 and TRBJ2-1; D remains ambiguous. The CDR3 totals 15 residues. V lost 0 bases and J lost 6, with 12 bases in between. Germline V lookup: CDR1 MNHEY, CDR2 SVGAGI. DNA of the CDR3: TGTGCCAGCAGTTACTCCCCGACGAAACCCAATGAGCAGTTCTTC. Protein: CASSYSPTKPNEQFF.